A selection of T cell receptor beta chains follows, all from one sample in a study of OX40 agonist ivuxolimab in advanced cancers. The data were produced by immunoSEQ multiplex PCR, yet TCRdb's version contains in-frame clones alone and is incomplete. The table shows tens of thousands of clones, with 75% to 90% occurring only once. Here the sequenced sample was CD4+ or CD8+ T cells sorted from blood, taken in a trial of the OX40 agonist ivuxolimab. These receptors all come from an adult with an advanced solid tumor such as melanoma, head and neck, liver or kidney cancer. CDR3s include the opening cysteine and the closing phenylalanine or tryptophan. D genes are given only for firm matches. Only part of the rows carry a size: once, few, many, or a class if the clone is expanded.

cdr3_length: 14; v_call: TRBV19; clone_size: -; d_call: -; j_call: TRBJ1-1; cdr3_aa: CASSIGQTKLEAFF; cdr3_nt: TGTGCCAGTAGTATTGGGCAGACCAAGCTAGAAGCTTTCTTT
cdr3_length: 17; v_call: TRBV7-9; clone_size: -; d_call: TRBD2; j_call: TRBJ2-1; cdr3_aa: CASSLDIAGEGVTEQFF; cdr3_nt: TGTGCCAGCAGCTTAGACATAGCGGGGGAAGGCGTCACTGAGCAGTTCTTC
cdr3_length: 14; v_call: TRBV5-1; clone_size: -; d_call: -; j_call: TRBJ2-3; cdr3_aa: CASSLELTRNTQYF; cdr3_nt: TGCGCCAGCAGCTTGGAGTTAACGAGGAATACGCAGTATTTT
cdr3_length: 14; v_call: TRBV28; clone_size: -; d_call: TRBD1; j_call: TRBJ1-2; cdr3_aa: CASSPMTGNYGYTF; cdr3_nt: TGTGCCAGCAGTCCGATGACAGGGAACTATGGCTACACCTTC
cdr3_length: 16; v_call: TRBV6-6; clone_size: -; d_call: TRBD2; j_call: TRBJ2-3; cdr3_aa: CASSYSTSGGPDTQYF; cdr3_nt: TGTGCCAGCAGTTACTCGACTAGCGGGGGACCAGATACGCAGTATTTT
cdr3_length: 13; v_call: TRBV28; clone_size: -; d_call: TRBD1; j_call: TRBJ2-7; cdr3_aa: CASSPGQSYEQYF; cdr3_nt: TGTGCCAGCAGCCCGGGACAGAGCTACGAGCAGTACTTC
cdr3_length: 11; v_call: TRBV19; clone_size: -; d_call: -; j_call: TRBJ1-4; cdr3_aa: CASSETGGLFF; cdr3_nt: TGTGCCAGTAGTGAAACAGGCGGCCTGTTTTTT
cdr3_length: 14; v_call: TRBV19; clone_size: -; d_call: -; j_call: TRBJ1-2; cdr3_aa: CASTPRQGPAGYTF; cdr3_nt: TGTGCCAGTACCCCGAGGCAGGGGCCGGCTGGCTACACCTTC
cdr3_length: 11; v_call: TRBV30; clone_size: -; d_call: -; j_call: TRBJ2-5; cdr3_aa: CALQPQETQYF; cdr3_nt: TGTGCCTTACAACCCCAAGAGACCCAGTACTTC
cdr3_length: 15; v_call: TRBV5-4; clone_size: -; d_call: TRBD2; j_call: TRBJ2-1; cdr3_aa: CASSLQLAGDNEQFF; cdr3_nt: TGTGCCAGCAGCTTGCAACTAGCGGGAGACAATGAGCAGTTCTTC
cdr3_length: 15; v_call: TRBV6-6; clone_size: once; d_call: -; j_call: TRBJ2-3; cdr3_aa: CASSSGQLLTDTQYF; cdr3_nt: TGTGCCAGCAGTTCGGGGCAACTCCTCACAGATACGCAGTATTTT
cdr3_length: 15; v_call: TRBV11-2; clone_size: once; d_call: TRBD2; j_call: TRBJ2-1; cdr3_aa: CASSPAGTSFGEQFF; cdr3_nt: TGTGCCAGCAGCCCCGCCGGGACTAGCTTTGGGGAGCAGTTCTTC
cdr3_length: 16; v_call: TRBV19; clone_size: once; d_call: TRBD1; j_call: TRBJ2-3; cdr3_aa: CASRSRTGEGTDTQYF; cdr3_nt: TGTGCCAGTAGATCCCGGACAGGGGAAGGCACAGATACGCAGTATTTT
cdr3_length: 13; v_call: TRBV2; clone_size: -; d_call: -; j_call: TRBJ2-3; cdr3_aa: CASTLDPTDTQYF; cdr3_nt: TGTGCCAGCACCCTCGATCCGACAGATACGCAGTATTTT
cdr3_length: 14; v_call: TRBV11-3; clone_size: -; d_call: TRBD2; j_call: TRBJ2-1; cdr3_aa: CASSSGLASDEQFF; cdr3_nt: TGTGCCAGCAGCTCGGGACTAGCCTCAGATGAGCAGTTCTTC
cdr3_length: 14; v_call: TRBV6-1; clone_size: -; d_call: -; j_call: TRBJ1-1; cdr3_aa: CASDFLDSGTEAFF; cdr3_nt: TGTGCCAGCGACTTCCTCGATAGTGGCACTGAAGCTTTCTTT
cdr3_length: 11; v_call: TRBV27; clone_size: -; d_call: -; j_call: TRBJ1-1; cdr3_aa: CASSKTREAFF; cdr3_nt: TGTGCCAGCAGTAAGACACGTGAAGCTTTCTTT
cdr3_length: 11; v_call: TRBV5-1; clone_size: -; d_call: -; j_call: TRBJ1-1; cdr3_aa: CASSSPLGAFF; cdr3_nt: TGCGCCAGCAGCTCACCCCTGGGAGCTTTCTTT
cdr3_length: 13; v_call: TRBV18; clone_size: -; d_call: -; j_call: TRBJ1-1; cdr3_aa: CASSTGVNTEAFF; cdr3_nt: TGTGCCAGCTCTACGGGGGTTAACACTGAAGCTTTCTTT
cdr3_length: 13; v_call: TRBV5-1; clone_size: -; d_call: -; j_call: TRBJ2-2; cdr3_aa: CASSLGVYGELFF; cdr3_nt: TGCGCCAGCAGCTTGGGGGTGTACGGGGAGCTGTTTTTT
cdr3_length: 13; v_call: TRBV11-3; clone_size: -; d_call: TRBD2; j_call: TRBJ2-5; cdr3_aa: CASSGTIGETQYF; cdr3_nt: TGTGCCAGCTCGGGGACTATCGGAGAGACCCAGTACTTC
cdr3_length: 13; v_call: TRBV7-3; clone_size: -; d_call: TRBD2; j_call: TRBJ2-5; cdr3_aa: CASSLLAEETQYF; cdr3_nt: TGTGCCAGCAGCTTACTAGCGGAAGAGACCCAGTACTTC
cdr3_length: 16; v_call: TRBV11-2; clone_size: few; d_call: -; j_call: TRBJ1-5; cdr3_aa: CASSLGGAHRHQPQHF; cdr3_nt: TGTGCCAGCAGCTTAGGGGGGGCTCATCGCCATCAGCCCCAGCATTTT
cdr3_length: 13; v_call: TRBV2; clone_size: -; d_call: -; j_call: TRBJ1-1; cdr3_aa: CASSEQALGEAFF; cdr3_nt: TGTGCCAGCAGTGAACAGGCCTTGGGGGAAGCTTTCTTT
cdr3_length: 16; v_call: TRBV7-8; clone_size: -; d_call: TRBD2; j_call: TRBJ2-3; cdr3_aa: CASSLEGGRAVNTQYF; cdr3_nt: TGTGCCAGCAGCTTAGAAGGCGGGAGGGCTGTAAATACGCAGTATTTT
cdr3_length: 14; v_call: TRBV5-1; clone_size: -; d_call: -; j_call: TRBJ2-5; cdr3_aa: CASSLGREGETQYF; cdr3_nt: TGCGCCAGCAGCTTGGGGCGTGAAGGGGAGACCCAGTACTTC
cdr3_length: 16; v_call: TRBV4-2; clone_size: -; d_call: -; j_call: TRBJ2-2; cdr3_aa: CASSQDAGAGTGELFF; cdr3_nt: TGTGCCAGCAGCCAAGATGCTGGGGCTGGCACCGGGGAGCTGTTTTTT
cdr3_length: 14; v_call: TRBV2; clone_size: once; d_call: -; j_call: TRBJ1-6; cdr3_aa: CASSEGRVESPLHF; cdr3_nt: TGTGCCAGCAGTGAAGGCAGGGTGGAATCACCCCTCCACTTT
cdr3_length: 16; v_call: TRBV15; clone_size: -; d_call: TRBD1; j_call: TRBJ1-1; cdr3_aa: CATSTEDRAVNTEAFF; cdr3_nt: TGTGCCACCAGCACCGAGGACAGGGCGGTAAACACTGAAGCTTTCTTT
cdr3_length: 14; v_call: TRBV5-1; clone_size: -; d_call: TRBD1; j_call: TRBJ2-5; cdr3_aa: CASSSGQVFKTQYF; cdr3_nt: TGCGCCAGCAGCTCGGGACAGGTTTTCAAGACCCAGTACTTC
cdr3_length: 15; v_call: TRBV2; clone_size: -; d_call: TRBD2; j_call: TRBJ2-1; cdr3_aa: CASSEASGGPNEQFF; cdr3_nt: TGTGCCAGCAGTGAAGCTAGCGGGGGGCCCAATGAGCAGTTCTTC
cdr3_length: 11; v_call: TRBV11-2; clone_size: once; d_call: -; j_call: TRBJ2-1; cdr3_aa: CASSLGLGQFF; cdr3_nt: TGTGCCAGCAGCTTAGGCCTTGGGCAGTTCTTC
cdr3_length: 11; v_call: TRBV7-8; clone_size: -; d_call: -; j_call: TRBJ2-2; cdr3_aa: CASTSTGELFF; cdr3_nt: TGTGCCAGCACCTCAACCGGGGAGCTGTTTTTT
cdr3_length: 14; v_call: TRBV6-5; clone_size: -; d_call: -; j_call: TRBJ1-1; cdr3_aa: CASSPGVLNTEAFF; cdr3_nt: TGTGCCAGCAGCCCAGGGGTTTTGAACACTGAAGCTTTCTTT
cdr3_length: 17; v_call: TRBV4-2; clone_size: once; d_call: -; j_call: TRBJ2-3; cdr3_aa: CASSQSTGTGGGDTQYF; cdr3_nt: TGTGCCAGCAGTCAATCCACCGGGACCGGAGGGGGTGATACGCAGTATTTT
cdr3_length: 14; v_call: TRBV5-6; clone_size: -; d_call: TRBD1; j_call: TRBJ2-7; cdr3_aa: CASSFRQGWYEQYF; cdr3_nt: TGTGCCAGCAGCTTCCGACAGGGTTGGTACGAGCAGTACTTC
cdr3_length: 15; v_call: TRBV28; clone_size: once; d_call: -; j_call: TRBJ1-3; cdr3_aa: CASTPQGHSGNTIYF; cdr3_nt: TGTGCCAGCACGCCCCAGGGCCACTCTGGAAACACCATATATTTT
cdr3_length: 16; v_call: TRBV7-9; clone_size: -; d_call: -; j_call: TRBJ1-6; cdr3_aa: CASSGEAGSYNSPLHF; cdr3_nt: TGTGCCAGCAGCGGGGAAGCTGGCTCCTATAATTCACCCCTCCACTTT
cdr3_length: 17; v_call: TRBV5-4; clone_size: -; d_call: TRBD2; j_call: TRBJ2-2; cdr3_aa: CASSYHRGTRNTGELFF; cdr3_nt: TGTGCCAGCAGCTACCACCGAGGGACTAGAAACACCGGGGAGCTGTTTTTT
cdr3_length: 14; v_call: TRBV11-1; clone_size: few; d_call: TRBD1; j_call: TRBJ1-6; cdr3_aa: CASSPDRGDSPLHF; cdr3_nt: TGTGCCAGCAGCCCGGACAGGGGGGATTCACCCCTCCACTTT
cdr3_length: 15; v_call: TRBV6-5; clone_size: -; d_call: TRBD1; j_call: TRBJ1-6; cdr3_aa: CASSPAGTGLSPLHF; cdr3_nt: TGTGCCAGCAGTCCCGCCGGGACAGGTCTCTCACCCCTCCACTTT
cdr3_length: 14; v_call: TRBV5-1; clone_size: -; d_call: TRBD1; j_call: TRBJ2-3; cdr3_aa: CASRLGQITDTQYF; cdr3_nt: TGCGCCAGCAGGTTGGGACAGATCACAGATACGCAGTATTTT
cdr3_length: 14; v_call: TRBV6-5; clone_size: -; d_call: TRBD1; j_call: TRBJ2-5; cdr3_aa: CASKTTGGGETQYF; cdr3_nt: TGTGCCAGCAAAACTACAGGGGGCGGAGAGACCCAGTACTTC
cdr3_length: 12; v_call: TRBV28; clone_size: -; d_call: -; j_call: TRBJ1-6; cdr3_aa: CASKVRGSPLHF; cdr3_nt: TGTGCCAGCAAGGTCCGAGGATCACCCCTCCACTTT
cdr3_length: 16; v_call: TRBV18; clone_size: -; d_call: -; j_call: TRBJ1-3; cdr3_aa: CASSKSDRLSGNTIYF; cdr3_nt: TGTGCCAGCTCAAAGTCCGACAGGCTGTCTGGAAACACCATATATTTT
cdr3_length: 12; v_call: TRBV11-2; clone_size: -; d_call: TRBD1; j_call: TRBJ1-2; cdr3_aa: CASSPGGYGYTF; cdr3_nt: TGTGCCAGCAGCCCAGGGGGGTACGGCTACACCTTC
cdr3_length: 13; v_call: TRBV14; clone_size: -; d_call: TRBD1; j_call: TRBJ2-1; cdr3_aa: CASSPTGGNEQFF; cdr3_nt: TGTGCCAGCAGCCCCACAGGGGGCAATGAGCAGTTCTTC
cdr3_length: 16; v_call: TRBV7-8; clone_size: -; d_call: -; j_call: TRBJ2-2; cdr3_aa: CASSLRSVANTGELFF; cdr3_nt: TGTGCCAGCAGCTTGCGTTCAGTGGCGAACACCGGGGAGCTGTTTTTT
cdr3_length: 13; v_call: TRBV7-9; clone_size: -; d_call: -; j_call: TRBJ1-2; cdr3_aa: CASSPTGRYGYTF; cdr3_nt: TGTGCCAGCAGTCCCACAGGGAGATATGGCTACACCTTC
cdr3_length: 13; v_call: TRBV18; clone_size: few; d_call: -; j_call: TRBJ1-1; cdr3_aa: CASSHGVNTEAFF; cdr3_nt: TGTGCCAGCTCACATGGGGTGAACACTGAAGCTTTCTTT
cdr3_length: 14; v_call: TRBV5-1; clone_size: -; d_call: -; j_call: TRBJ2-5; cdr3_aa: CASSPLPGEETQYF; cdr3_nt: TGCGCCAGCAGCCCTCTTCCAGGGGAAGAGACCCAGTACTTC
cdr3_length: 15; v_call: TRBV6-5; clone_size: once; d_call: -; j_call: TRBJ2-3; cdr3_aa: CASSYSYEGGDTQYF; cdr3_nt: TGTGCCAGCAGTTACTCGTATGAGGGGGGAGATACGCAGTATTTT
cdr3_length: 18; v_call: TRBV5-5; clone_size: -; d_call: -; j_call: TRBJ2-2; cdr3_aa: CASSFSSAGTRNTGELFF; cdr3_nt: TGTGCCAGCAGCTTCTCCTCCGCCGGGACAAGAAACACCGGGGAGCTGTTTTTT
cdr3_length: 14; v_call: TRBV5-4; clone_size: -; d_call: -; j_call: TRBJ2-6; cdr3_aa: CAVQTGRGANVLTF; cdr3_nt: TGTGCCGTTCAAACAGGAAGGGGGGCCAACGTCCTGACTTTC
cdr3_length: 16; v_call: TRBV7-2; clone_size: -; d_call: TRBD1; j_call: TRBJ2-2; cdr3_aa: CASSPQGAAVAGELFF; cdr3_nt: TGTGCCAGCAGCCCTCAGGGGGCGGCGGTCGCCGGGGAGCTGTTTTTT